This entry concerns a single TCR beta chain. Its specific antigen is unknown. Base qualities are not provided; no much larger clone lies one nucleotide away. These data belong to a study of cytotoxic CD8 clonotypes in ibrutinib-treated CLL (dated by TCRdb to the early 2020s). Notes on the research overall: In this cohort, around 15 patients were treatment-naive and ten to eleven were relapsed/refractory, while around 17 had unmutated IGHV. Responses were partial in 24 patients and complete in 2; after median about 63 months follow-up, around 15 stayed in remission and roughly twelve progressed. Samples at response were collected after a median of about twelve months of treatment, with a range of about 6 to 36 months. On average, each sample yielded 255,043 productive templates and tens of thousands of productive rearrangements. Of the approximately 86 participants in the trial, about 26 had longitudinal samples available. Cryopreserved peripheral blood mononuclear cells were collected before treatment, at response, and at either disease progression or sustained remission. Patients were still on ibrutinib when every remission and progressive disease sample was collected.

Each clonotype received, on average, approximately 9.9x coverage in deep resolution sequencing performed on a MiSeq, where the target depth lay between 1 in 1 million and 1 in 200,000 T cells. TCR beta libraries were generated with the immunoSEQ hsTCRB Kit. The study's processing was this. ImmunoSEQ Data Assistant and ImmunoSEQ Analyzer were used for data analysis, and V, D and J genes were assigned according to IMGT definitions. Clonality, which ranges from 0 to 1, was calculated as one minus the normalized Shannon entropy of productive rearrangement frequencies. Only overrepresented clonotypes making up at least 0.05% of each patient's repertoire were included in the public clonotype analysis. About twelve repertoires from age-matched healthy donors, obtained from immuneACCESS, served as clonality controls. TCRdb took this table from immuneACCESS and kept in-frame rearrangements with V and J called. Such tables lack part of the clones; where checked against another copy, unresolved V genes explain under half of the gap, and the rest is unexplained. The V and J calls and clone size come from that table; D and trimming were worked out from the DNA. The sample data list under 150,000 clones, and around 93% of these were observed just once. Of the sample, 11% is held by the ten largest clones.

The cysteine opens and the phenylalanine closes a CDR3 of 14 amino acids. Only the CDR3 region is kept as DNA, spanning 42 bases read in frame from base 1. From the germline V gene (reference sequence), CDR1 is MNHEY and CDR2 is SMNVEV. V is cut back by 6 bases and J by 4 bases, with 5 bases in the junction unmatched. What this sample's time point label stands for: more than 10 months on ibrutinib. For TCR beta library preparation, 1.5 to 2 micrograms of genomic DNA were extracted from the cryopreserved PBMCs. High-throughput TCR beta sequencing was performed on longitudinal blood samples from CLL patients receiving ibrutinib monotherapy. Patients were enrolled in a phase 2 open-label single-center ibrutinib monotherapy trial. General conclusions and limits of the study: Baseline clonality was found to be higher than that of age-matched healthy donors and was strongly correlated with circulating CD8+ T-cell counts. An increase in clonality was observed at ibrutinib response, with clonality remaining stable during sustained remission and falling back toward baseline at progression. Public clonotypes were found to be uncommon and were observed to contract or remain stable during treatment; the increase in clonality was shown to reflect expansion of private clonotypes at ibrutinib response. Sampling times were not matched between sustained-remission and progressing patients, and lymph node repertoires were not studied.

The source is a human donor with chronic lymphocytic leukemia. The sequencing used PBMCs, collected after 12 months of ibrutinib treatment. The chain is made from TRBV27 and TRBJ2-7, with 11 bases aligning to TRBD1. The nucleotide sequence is TGTGCCAGCAGAGGACAGGGGGCATCATACGAGCAGTACTTC. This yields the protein CASRGQGASYEQYF.